This T cell receptor beta chain was profiled in a study of regulatory T cells in long-lasting Graves disease (dated by TCRdb to about 2021). For the study in its entirety: Patients with newly diagnosed Graves' disease had been on antithyroid drugs for under 3 months. Persistent Graves' disease patients were compared with newly diagnosed Graves' disease patients by peripheral blood TCR sequencing and RNA sequencing. The study took place in China and was registered as a clinical trial. A total of around 35 samples underwent TCR sequencing: around 13 from persistent and around 20 from newly diagnosed Graves' disease patients.

Results the study describes overall, beyond this receptor: Because the primary lesion, thyroid tissue, could not be accessed, the study looked at peripheral blood alone. Persistent patients shared more public clonotypes among themselves (around 3,000) than newly diagnosed patients did (approximately 970). Lower TCR Shannon entropy and fewer highly expanded clones were observed in persistent Graves' disease patients than in newly diagnosed patients, which suggested clonal expansion. Sequencing and analysis were restricted to the TCR beta chain. The authors noted that the small sample size was a limitation that may lower accuracy. TRBV28, TRBJ1-2 and TRBJ2-5 were preferentially used in persistent disease, while TRBV20-1 and TRBJ2-1 were favored in newly diagnosed disease.

This clonotype has more than one count but fewer than ten. Its antigen remains undetermined. Qualities for individual bases were not recorded, and no much larger clone is one base off. What the time point label conveys for this sample: newly diagnosed GD, antithyroid drugs for less than 3 months. For both TCR sequencing and RNA sequencing, RNA was extracted from PBMCs using TRIzol. The diagnosis of Graves' disease was made according to American Thyroid Association guidelines. Patients were recruited from an endocrinology department in Xi'an, China. Each patient gave 7.5 to 10 milliliters of peripheral blood, collected in an EDTA anticoagulant tube. Ficoll Paque Plus density gradient separation was used to isolate PBMCs, and no further T cell sorting was performed. RNA quality was checked with an Agilent 2100 Bioanalyzer and agarose gel, and concentration with a NanoDrop 2000. Library preparation used multiplex PCR. TCRdb lists the instrument as Illumina HiSeq 4000. iRepertoire HTBI primers and Arm-PCR amplification of CDR3 regions were used to construct TCR beta libraries. Before sequencing, the PCR products went through gel purification. As for the original processing: Across samples, about 64 TRBV and approximately 15 TRBJ segments were identified and used for gene usage analysis of CDR3 amino acid clonotypes. COPE and FqMerger were used to merge filtered high-quality paired reads into contigs. BLAST was used to align contigs to IMGT TRBV, TRBD and TRBJ reference genes, with CDR3 defined following IMGT. Any clonotype with a frequency above 0.1% was classified as a highly expanded clone. Shannon entropy was used to measure repertoire diversity, and the Gini coefficient was used to measure V-J evenness. Public clonotypes were defined as clonotypes shared by more than one individual. TCRdb reprocessed the public reads (quality trimming at Q25 with fastp, clone calling with MiXCR) and kept in-frame beta chains. Entries are consolidated by CDR3 protein sequence, retaining the most common genes and DNA. The V and J calls come from TCRdb's annotation, not from the publication. In all, the sample holds 400,000 to 500,000 distinct CDR3 sequences, and 15% to 20% of those were seen once. The ten largest clones represent roughly 10% of the sample.

The junction carries 11 bases between V and J, which are trimmed by 2 bases and 1 base respectively. CDR1 and CDR2 were assigned from the germline V gene as SQVTM and ANQGSEA. There are 14 amino acids in the CDR3, from cysteine to phenylalanine inclusive. Kept here is only the CDR3 DNA, which spans 42 bases and is read in frame from base 1. A further study also used this sample, focusing on T cells in Graves' hyperthyroidism and ophthalmopathy. As described in the second report: A patient counted as having stable Graves' hyperthyroidism if no progression to ophthalmopathy occurred over 18 months of follow-up. Hyperthyroidism patients were newly diagnosed, had a disease duration of under 2 months, and were aged 18 to 65 years. The study excluded patients with uncontrolled infections, other autoimmune diseases, pregnancy or lactation. Diagnoses were established on the basis of clinical symptoms, serum thyroxine and TRAb, thyroid ultrasound, and orbital computed tomography. The TCR CDR3 was subjected to a first round of RT-PCR using the HTBI primer set and the Qiagen OneStep RT-PCR kit. Blood samples also contained most of the expanded thyroid clonotypes (frequency above 0.001), which suggests that blood repertoires may reflect thyroid immune responses. Ophthalmopathy was separated from stable hyperthyroidism by a 13 V-J signature model, with approximately 85% sensitivity and about 81% specificity obtained in cross-validation and 80%/75% obtained in testing. During validation, the model predicted progression to ophthalmopathy a median of about 6.5 months ahead of onset, with roughly 65% sensitivity and about 72% specificity. To identify distinguishing TCR V-J signatures, a discovery cohort of around 100 patients was used, comprising 43 with Graves' ophthalmopathy and around 60 with stable Graves' hyperthyroidism. Prospective prediction of ophthalmopathy was tested in an independent validation cohort consisting of 18 to 20 hyperthyroidism patients and around 16 patients who later progressed to ophthalmopathy. For training and testing, the 110 or so patients in the discovery cohort were randomly divided in a 7:3 ratio. In addition, the study compared T-cell repertoires in thyroid tissue and in blood from 6 or 7 Graves' hyperthyroidism patients. After sampling, hyperthyroidism patients received methimazole starting at 30 mg daily, and ophthalmopathy patients received high-dose intravenous methylprednisolone. Libraries were constructed in a second round of multiplex PCR, after which size selection and purification were carried out. Paired-end sequencing of the libraries was performed with 100 bp reads on an Illumina HiSeq2000. SOAPnuke was used to process the raw data, removing reads that contained adapters or uncalled bases, had a mean Phred below 15, or lacked an exact match to the constant primer or identifier. High-quality paired reads were merged using COPE v1.2.5, and each unique nucleotide sequence was defined as a clonotype. MiTCR v1.1 was used to align the clonotypes against IMGT TRBV, TRBD and TRBJ reference segments. Only V-J combinations with frequency above 0.0001, covering approximately 99% of repertoires, were analysed. A TCS score was defined as the ratio between F50 (clonal expansion) and ExV (chaos), using BLOSUM62-based TCRdist between CDR3 peptides within each V-J. Welch's t-statistics and random forest reduced around 510 V-J features to 10 to 15, which were used in a naive Bayes classifier (R e1071). No statistical method was used to fix the sample size in advance, and group allocation was not hidden from the investigators. TCR Vbeta CDR3 sequencing of approximately 140 peripheral blood samples (43 ophthalmopathy, over 70 hyperthyroidism and around 17 progressor patients) is reported in the paper.

This specimen consisted of peripheral blood mononuclear cells (PBMCs), obtained at new diagnosis, from a patient treated with antithyroid drugs. Here the chain combines TRBV29-1 and TRBJ1-2; a tentative D match to TRBD1 spans 6 bases. The receptor was isolated from a woman aged 25 to 39 with Graves disease. Donor details come from another sample of the same person, matched by shared clones. The DNA sequence is given as TGCAGCGTTGAATGGGGGCTTTTTAACTATGGCTACACCTTC. It specifies CSVEWGLFNYGYTF.